Presented here are 21 T cell receptor beta chains from one specimen sequenced in a study of T cells in Graves' hyperthyroidism and ophthalmopathy (dated by TCRdb to 2018 to 2020). Libraries came from multiplex PCR. Sequencing instrument: Illumina HiSeq 2000. The TCR beta CDR3 regions were amplified from RNA transcripts. For the first round of RT-PCR on the TCR CDR3, the HTBI primer set was used together with the Qiagen OneStep RT-PCR kit. In-frame beta chains were kept once TCRdb had trimmed the public reads at Q25 with fastp and called clones with MiXCR. Rows with one shared CDR3 protein collapse into an entry with the most common genes and DNA. A total of some 620,000 distinct CDR3 sequences appear in this sample, about 17% of them only once. The top ten clones comprise less than 4.5% of the sample. The sample comprised blood. Source of these receptors: a woman in her 30s with Graves' hyperthyroidism.

In the case of this clonotype: An end of the junction does not agree with germline; a read error may underlie this. This chain connects TRBV5-6 to TRBJ2-7; D is possibly TRBD2 (6 bases). The CDR3 is 14 residues long. Germline assignment: CDR1 SGHDT and CDR2 YYEEEE. This chain's CDR3 is CASSFFTRGYEQCF. CDR3 nucleotide sequence: TGTGCCAGCAGCTTTTTTACGCGGGGCTACGAGCAGTGCTTC.

As regards this clonotype: Sequence at one end of the junction differs from germline and may be a read error. J is TRBJ1-1 and V is TRBV2, with D unclear. CDR3 size: 13 residues. Germline CDR1 SNHLY, CDR2 FYNNEI. As DNA, the CDR3 is TGTGCCAGCAGCCGACAAATCAACACTGGAGCTTTCTTT. This encodes CASSRQINTGAFF.

Only a few counts were recorded for this clonotype. V usage is TRBV5-1 and J usage is TRBJ2-1; 12 bases agree with TRBD2. Germline V gene sequence: CDR1 SGHRS, CDR2 YFSETQ. Trimming removed 4 bases from V and 4 bases from J; junction bases left unmatched: 9. The CDR3 runs 17 residues. CDR3 nucleotide sequence: TGCGCCAGCAGCGTGAATTCTGGACTAGCGGGATACAATGAGCAGTTCTTC. Protein: CASSVNSGLAGYNEQFF.

This clonotype appeared a few times. V gene TRBV5-1 combines with J gene TRBJ2-1, with 12 bases matching TRBD1. The CDR3 covers 14 residues. Germline CDR1 reads SGHRS; CDR2 reads YFSETQ. The junction had 5 bases not matched to a gene; V was cut back by 4 bases and J by 9 bases. This chain's CDR3 is CASSAGTGGFEQFF. The CDR3 bases are TGCGCCAGCAGCGCCGGGACAGGGGGCTTTGAGCAGTTCTTC.

This sequence joins TRBV18 and TRBJ2-7; the match to TRBD2 covers 8 bases. The V gene end was trimmed by 4 bases and the J gene end by 9 bases; junction bases not matched to a gene: 17. CDR1 is KGHSH, CDR2 LQKENI, per germline. The CDR3 loop spans 16 amino acids. CDR3 sequence (DNA): TGTGCCAGCTCACGCAGGAGCCAGCGGGAGAGTACGGGGCAGTACTTC. This gives the protein CASSRRSQRESTGQYF.

This clonotype was found once. One base away lies a much larger clone, so this may be a sequencing read error. The rearrangement links TRBV30 to TRBJ1-4, with D possibly TRBD1 on 5 matching bases. V was pared by 2 bases and J by 3 bases, with 13 bases between. CDR3 size: 15 residues. Germline-derived CDR1 and CDR2 are GTSNPN and SVGIG (reference sequence). CDR3 coding DNA: TGTGCCTGGAGTCTCCGGGGCAGGGCTAATGAAAAACTGTTTTTT. Its translation: CAWSLRGRANEKLFF.

This clonotype was detected a few times. The chain links TRBV27 to TRBJ1-5; TRBD1 matches at 7 bases. The germline CDR1 and CDR2 sequences are MNHEY and SMNVEV (reference sequence). Trimming cost V 5 bases and J 4 bases; bases outside gene matches: 14. The length of the CDR3 is 17 residues. CDR3 in amino acids: CASSPHRGLNFNQPQHF. CDR3 nucleotide sequence: TGTGCCAGCAGTCCTCACAGGGGCCTAAATTTTAATCAGCCCCAGCATTTT.

The table lists this clonotype with many counts. The rearrangement uses TRBV6-2 or TRBV6-3 and TRBJ2-7; no clear D. The ends were cut back, 10 bases at V and 1 base at J, with 8 bases in the middle. The CDR3 length is 11 residues. The germline V gene encodes CDR1 MNHEY and CDR2 SVGEGT. The CDR3 loop is CATSTSYEQYF. Here the CDR3 DNA reads TGTGCCACCTCGACATCCTACGAGCAGTACTTC.

This chain links TRBV5-4 with TRBJ2-1; 15 bases match TRBD2. The J segment lost 0 bases and the V segment lost 2 bases, leaving 12 bases of the junction unmatched. Germline V gene sequence: CDR1 SGHNT, CDR2 YYREEE (reference sequence). The CDR3 contains 21 residues. DNA for the CDR3: TGTGCCAGCAGCTTTGACCCCTGGACTAGCGGGAGGGGAAGCTCCTACAATGAGCAGTTCTTC. It encodes CASSFDPWTSGRGSSYNEQFF.

This clonotype was seen a few times. J is TRBJ2-1 and V is TRBV20-1; 9 nucleotides match TRBD2. V lost 3 bases, J lost 6 bases, and 6 bases stayed unmatched. Germline CDR1 reads DFQATT; CDR2 reads SNEGSKA (reference sequence). CDR3 size: 14 residues. CDR3 in amino acids: CSARGLAGTNEQFF. DNA of the CDR3: TGCAGTGCTAGGGGACTAGCTGGTACCAATGAGCAGTTCTTC.

This clonotype was detected ten times or more. One end of the junction does not line up with germline, which may come from a read error. The chain employs TRBV5-1 and TRBJ2-1; 11 bases map to TRBD2. This CDR3 is 15 amino acids long. Per germline, CDR1 SGHRS and CDR2 YFSETQ. The chain's CDR3 is CASCLIAGGQDEQFF. Here the CDR3 DNA reads TGCGCCAGCTGCTTAATAGCGGGAGGGCAGGATGAGCAGTTCTTC.

This clonotype was seen a handful of times. The rearrangement uses TRBV12-3 or TRBV12-4 and TRBJ2-2; TRBD2 might be the D (6 bases). CDR3 size: 15 residues. Deletions cut 2 bases from V and 5 bases from J, with 12 bases between. CDR3 DNA sequence: TGTGCCAGCAGTTTAAAAGGACTACCTACCGGGGAGCTGTTTTTT. This sequence encodes CASSLKGLPTGELFF.

At least ten counts were recorded for this clonotype. The chain carries TRBV20-1 and TRBJ2-1; 14 bases agree with TRBD2. Germline CDR1 DFQATT, CDR2 SNEGSKA (reference sequence). The junction had 5 bases not matched to a gene; V was cut back by 2 bases and J by 8 bases. The CDR3 spans 15 residues. CDR3 region: CSARRGTSGSYEQFF. In DNA, the CDR3 is TGCAGTGCTAGACGGGGGACTAGCGGGAGCTATGAGCAGTTCTTC.

This chain links TRBV6-1 with TRBJ2-4, with D possibly TRBD1 on 6 matching bases. CDR3 length equals 16 residues. V was shortened by 3 bases and J by 0 bases, with 12 bases between the two germline ends. Looked up from germline, CDR1 is MNHNS and CDR2 is SASEGT. The DNA of the CDR3 is TGTGCCAGCAGTGATTGGGACACCGTAGCCAAAAACATTCAGTACTTC. It encodes CASSDWDTVAKNIQYF.

This clonotype was recorded many times. V usage is TRBV18 and J usage is TRBJ1-5; tentative D call: TRBD1 (6 bases). The V end lost 3 bases, the J end lost 5 bases, and 8 bases lay between the germline ends. This CDR3 has 13 amino acids. Germline values: CDR1 KGHSH, CDR2 LQKENI. The DNA for the CDR3 is TGTGCCAGCTCACCGCACAGGGATCAGCCCCAGCATTTT. This translates into CASSPHRDQPQHF.

Of note for this clonotype: A much bigger clone sits one base away, suggesting this may be a read error. V gene TRBV12-3 or TRBV12-4 combines with J gene TRBJ2-7; D uncertain. The CDR3 spans 13 residues. CDR3 region: CAGSFRSTYEQYF. CDR3 DNA sequence: TGTGCCGGCAGTTTTCGGTCCACCTACGAGCAGTACTTC.

This clonotype has at least ten counts. The rearrangement uses TRBV15 and TRBJ2-1; 7 bases fit TRBD1. The CDR3 spans 13 residues. The V gene's germline CDR1 is LNHNV and CDR2 YYDKDF (reference sequence). V was clipped by 2 bases and J by 7 bases; unmatched bases: 2. The CDR3 bases are TGTGCCACCAGCAGAATACAGGGGAATGAGCAGTTCTTC. It encodes CATSRIQGNEQFF.

The CDR3 reads CSVRGYTEAFF. CDR3 sequence (DNA): TGCAGTGTCAGGGGGTACACTGAAGCTTTCTTT. This sequence joins TRBV20-1 and TRBJ1-1, with 7 nucleotides matching TRBD1. Germline CDR1 DFQATT, CDR2 SNEGSKA (reference sequence). This CDR3 is built from 11 residues. V lost 7 bases and J lost 3; bases outside the gene matches: 2.

At least ten counts were recorded for this clonotype. The gene calls are TRBV6-1 and TRBJ1-2; 8 positions match TRBD1. CDR3 length: 14 residues. V gave up 10 bases and J gave up 1 base; unmatched junction bases: 8. The germline V gene encodes CDR1 MNHNS and CDR2 SASEGT. The CDR3: CATGQAGGNYGYTF. CDR3 sequence (DNA): TGTGCCACGGGACAGGCTGGGGGTAACTATGGCTACACCTTC.

This chain links TRBV4-1 with TRBJ2-7; D gene ambiguous. The CDR3 loop spans 14 amino acids. The V gene's germline CDR1 is MGHRA and CDR2 YSYEKL. Trimming left V 4 bases short and J 7 bases short, with 17 bases between. The CDR3 loop is CASSLNLFLEEQYF. The CDR3 nucleotides are TGCGCCAGCAGCCTAAACCTCTTCCTGGAGGAGCAGTACTTC.

This clonotype was counted at least ten times. The rearrangement uses TRBV29-1 and TRBJ2-5; TRBD1 might be the D (6 bases). Germline V gene sequence: CDR1 SQVTM, CDR2 ANQGSEA. V was cut by 4 bases and J by 4 bases, with 16 bases left in between. CDR3 size: 14 residues. CDR3 amino acids: CSVVLPGVLETQYF. In DNA form, the CDR3 reads TGCAGCGTTGTCTTGCCAGGGGTTTTAGAGACCCAGTACTTC.